The 32 T cell receptor beta chains reported below all come from one sample, sequenced in a study of Ad26.COV2.S vaccination and SARS-CoV-2 variants. As to treatment: roughly 20 received Ad26.COV2.S at low or high dose, single or two shots; roughly 5 received placebo; per-sample allocation not given. Following the first vaccine or placebo injection, samples were taken on day 63. Some clones are missing from TCRdb's copy, which holds only in-frame ones; the method was immunoSEQ multiplex PCR. The profile shows around 250,000 clones, around 87% of them singletons. The specimen comprised peripheral blood, sampled in a trial of Ad26.COV2.S vaccine versus placebo. These receptors were taken from a person aged 18 to 65 who received the Ad26.COV2.S COVID-19 vaccine or a placebo.

V usage is TRBV5-1 and J usage is TRBJ2-6; 10 bases match TRBD1. CDR1 is SGHRS and CDR2 is YFSETQ in the germline V gene. The V segment lost 0 bases and the J segment 2 bases; nucleotides outside the gene matches: 8. The CDR3 contains 19 residues. CDR3 bases: TGCGCCAGCAGCTTGGCCCGGGACAGGGGCTACCCTGGGGCCAACGTCCTGACTTTC. It codes for CASSLARDRGYPGANVLTF.

V usage is TRBV6-1 and J usage is TRBJ2-1; D is perhaps TRBD2 (5 bases). The CDR3 loop spans 16 amino acids. The germline CDR1 and CDR2 sequences are MNHNS and SASEGT. V lost 2 bases and J 7 bases, leaving 18 bases between the germline ends. CDR3 residues: CASSEPASLTRNEQFF. Here the CDR3 DNA reads TGTGCCAGCAGTGAACCGGCTAGCTTGACTCGTAATGAGCAGTTCTTC.

V is TRBV6-2 or TRBV6-3 and J is TRBJ1-2; TRBD1 might be the D (6 bases). The V gene lost 2 bases and the J gene lost 8 bases, with 15 bases spanning the gap. This CDR3 contains 14 residues. The germline V gene encodes CDR1 MNHEY and CDR2 SVGEGT. The chain's CDR3 is CASSYKRTVGGYTF. DNA of the CDR3: TGTGCCAGCAGTTACAAGCGGACAGTCGGCGGCTACACCTTC.

This clone was detected only once. This rearrangement joins TRBV27 to TRBJ2-1; maybe TRBD1 (6 bases). Germline CDR1 is MNHEY and CDR2 is SMNVEV (reference sequence). Deletions cut 6 bases from V and 2 bases from J, with 17 bases between. The CDR3 sequence is 16 residues long. The CDR3 region has the DNA TGTGCCAGCAGAGGGGGACCGCTCATAACCTACAATGAGCAGTTCTTC. This codes for CASRGGPLITYNEQFF.

The count of this clone is one. The sample holds other DNA sequences that translate to the same CDR3. The chain recombines TRBV30 with TRBJ1-4; D gene unclear. With 3 bases removed from V and 8 bases from J, the gap between germline ends came to 7 bases. CDR3 length: 11 residues. The germline CDR1 and CDR2 sequences are GTSNPN and SVGIG (reference sequence). CDR3 DNA: TGTGCCTGGAGCGAGGGCGAAAAACTGTTTTTT. Its translation: CAWSEGEKLFF. Drawing the rest from reference TRBV30 and TRBJ1-4, the complete variable domain is SQTIHQWPATLVQPVGSPLSLECTVEGTSNPNLYWYRQAAGRGLQLLFYSVGIGQISSEVPQNLSASRPQDRQFILSSKKLLLSDSGFYLCAWSEGEKLFFGSGTQLSVL.

This clone was seen just once. This sequence joins TRBV5-6 and TRBJ2-7; 9 bases are shared with TRBD1. Unmatched junction bases numbered 7, after V lost 4 bases and J lost 2 bases. The CDR3 totals 15 residues. Per germline, CDR1 SGHDT and CDR2 YYEEEE. This CDR3 reads CASSTRGTGPYEQYF. The CDR3 DNA is TGTGCCAGCAGCACGCGGGGGACAGGGCCCTACGAGCAGTACTTC.

The chain joins TRBV9 to TRBJ1-1; D is unresolved. Germline V gives CDR1 SGDLS, CDR2 YYNGEE. The CDR3 loop spans 14 amino acids. V lost 2 bases and J lost 4, with 12 bases in between. This CDR3 is CASSVGLSGTEAFF. The CDR3 nucleotides are TGTGCCAGCAGCGTCGGACTTAGCGGCACTGAAGCTTTCTTT.

The genes are TRBV2 and TRBJ1-1, with TRBD1 as a possible D gene (5 bases). CDR3 length: 16 residues. Trimming left V 2 bases short and J 5 bases short, with 18 bases between. Germline CDR1 SNHLY, CDR2 FYNNEI. The CDR3 loop reads CASSERSGRTRTEAFF. DNA of the CDR3: TGTGCCAGCAGTGAAAGGTCAGGGAGGACCCGAACTGAAGCTTTCTTT.

The chain joins TRBV27 to TRBJ1-2, with 9 nucleotides matching TRBD1. The V gene end was trimmed by 0 bases and the J gene end by 7 bases; junction bases not matched to a gene: 15. The germline CDR1 and CDR2 sequences are MNHEY and SMNVEV (reference sequence). This CDR3 spans 18 amino acids. CDR3 coding DNA: TGTGCCAGCAGTTTATCCTCAAACCGGCCGACAGGGGGACGTGGCTACACCTTC. It yields the protein CASSLSSNRPTGGRGYTF.

The table lists this clone with a count of one. The genes are TRBV30 and TRBJ2-4, with 7 bases aligning to TRBD1. With V trimmed by 4 bases and J by 0 bases, 3 bases remained unmatched. This CDR3 has 14 residues. Germline CDR1 GTSNPN, CDR2 SVGIG (reference sequence). The CDR3 DNA reads as TGTGCCTGGACTCCAGGGGGAGCCAAAAACATTCAGTACTTC. Translated, it gives CAWTPGGAKNIQYF.

The chain recombines TRBV30 with TRBJ1-2, with 12 bases identical to TRBD1. Germline lookup yields CDR1 GTSNPN and CDR2 SVGIG (reference sequence). With 2 bases clipped from V and 8 bases from J, the junction kept 3 bases outside the gene matches. The CDR3 is 13 residues long. This CDR3 reads CAWSRDRGPGYTF. As DNA, the CDR3 is TGTGCCTGGAGTCGGGACAGGGGGCCCGGCTACACCTTC.

This chain connects TRBV5-8 to TRBJ2-7; D assignment may be TRBD1 or TRBD2 (5 bases each). The CDR3 loop spans 16 amino acids. Germline loops: CDR1 SGHTS, CDR2 YDEGEE. V lost 2 bases and J lost 0, with 15 bases in between. DNA of the CDR3: TGTGCCAGCAGCTTATTTTGGGGGAAGGACTCCTACGAGCAGTACTTC. This translates into CASSLFWGKDSYEQYF.

This chain connects TRBV6-6 to TRBJ1-1, with D possibly being TRBD1 (5 bases). CDR1 and CDR2 from the germline V gene are MNHNY and SVGAGI (reference sequence). V shed 5 bases and J shed 4 bases, with 23 bases lying between them. The CDR3 loop spans 17 amino acids. The CDR3 DNA reads as TGTGCCAGCAGTCCGAACGTCCGGGCATGGGGCCCCACTGAAGCTTTCTTT. It codes for CASSPNVRAWGPTEAFF.

This clone was seen once. The CDR3 here is CASSQGWAAGRAKNIQYF. For the CDR3, the DNA is TGCGCCAGCAGCCAAGGGTGGGCAGCGGGGAGAGCCAAAAACATTCAGTACTTC. This chain links TRBV4-1 with TRBJ2-4, with 7 bases identical to TRBD2. The germline gives CDR1 MGHRA, CDR2 YSYEKL. The CDR3 length is 18 residues. V shed 1 base and J 0 bases; nucleotides not matched to a gene: 9.

The genes are TRBV5-1 and TRBJ2-2; TRBD2 matches 16 bases. CDR1 is SGHRS and CDR2 is YFSETQ in the germline V gene. There are 19 residues in the CDR3. The ends lost 4 bases at V and 4 bases at J; junction bases unmatched: 10. The CDR3 region is CASSTQGLAGGPGTGELFF. The CDR3 coding sequence is TGCGCCAGCAGCACCCAGGGACTAGCGGGGGGGCCCGGCACCGGGGAGCTGTTTTTT.

The gene calls are TRBV10-1 and TRBJ2-1; perhaps TRBD2 as D (6 bases). Germline CDR1 and CDR2: WNHNN and SYGVQD (reference sequence). The V gene lost 3 bases and the J gene lost 6 bases, with 15 bases spanning the gap. The CDR3 sequence is 15 residues long. The DNA for the CDR3 is TGCGCCAGCAGTGACATTAGCGGAAAACCCAATGAGCAGTTCTTC. Translation gives CASSDISGKPNEQFF.

The V gene is TRBV7-2, the J gene TRBJ2-1; tentatively, D is TRBD1 (6 bases). This CDR3 has 14 amino acids. Germline loops: CDR1 SGHTA, CDR2 FQGNSA. The V end was cut by 5 bases, the J end by 5 bases, with 13 bases between. The CDR3 coding sequence is TGTGCCAGCAGCCGGACAGTGGGGGACAATGAGCAGTTCTTC. Translated: CASSRTVGDNEQFF.

The chain links TRBV18 to TRBJ2-7; 9 nucleotides align to TRBD1. The junction had 5 bases not matched to a gene; V was cut back by 3 bases and J by 2 bases. The CDR3 loop spans 15 amino acids. Germline CDR1 KGHSH, CDR2 LQKENI. CDR3 sequence (DNA): TGTGCCAGCTCACCGGGACAGGGAGGGGCCTACGAGCAGTACTTC. Encoded protein: CASSPGQGGAYEQYF.

The chain has TRBV3-1 (or the pseudogene TRBV3-2) and TRBJ2-1; D is ambiguous. Germline CDR1 and CDR2: LGHDT and YNNKEL (reference sequence). V dropped 1 base and J dropped 3 bases, with 7 bases sitting between them. CDR3 length: 14 residues. The CDR3 bases are TGTGCCAGCAGCCAAGCACTGAACTACAATGAGCAGTTCTTC. Its protein product is CASSQALNYNEQFF.

The V and J genes are TRBV27 and TRBJ1-1; D remains unclear. CDR1 and CDR2 (germline): MNHEY, SMNVEV (reference sequence). V was pared by 6 bases and J by 1 base, with 9 bases between. The CDR3 contains 13 residues. The CDR3 nucleotides read TGTGCCAGCAGCCTGAAGAAGAACACTGAAGCTTTCTTT. It specifies CASSLKKNTEAFF.

The chain recombines TRBV5-7 with TRBJ2-3, with unresolved D. TRBV5-7 is noted as an ORF with a role that remains uncertain. V was cut by 5 bases and J by 4 bases, with 5 bases left in between. CDR3 size: 11 residues. This CDR3 is CASSGADTQYF. CDR3 DNA sequence: TGTGCCAGCAGTGGGGCAGATACGCAGTATTTT.

The table lists this clone with a few counts. V and J are TRBV3-1 (or the pseudogene TRBV3-2) and TRBJ1-5; no firm D call. The CDR3 is made up of 13 amino acids. Per germline, CDR1 LGHDT and CDR2 YNNKEL (reference sequence). Trimming took 1 base from V and 5 from J, leaving 6 bases between them. The DNA for the CDR3 is TGTGCCAGCAGCCAAGTCGTGGATCAGCCCCAGCATTTT. Translation: CASSQVVDQPQHF.

This chain links TRBV7-2 with TRBJ2-5; either TRBD1 or TRBD2 may supply D (5 bases each). CDR1 is SGHTA and CDR2 is FQGNSA in the germline V gene. The CDR3 covers 13 residues. V was pared by 3 bases and J by 4 bases, with 9 bases between. CDR3 in amino acids: CASSFWGSETQYF. The CDR3 nucleotides are TGTGCCAGCAGCTTCTGGGGGTCAGAGACCCAGTACTTC.

The chain combines TRBV7-8 with TRBJ2-7; 8 nucleotides line up with TRBD1. Trimming removed 1 base from V and 3 bases from J; junction bases left unmatched: 5. The CDR3 is 15 amino acids. The germline V gene has CDR1 SGHVS and CDR2 FQNEAQ. The CDR3 region has the DNA TGTGCCAGCAGCTTAGGGACAGGGTATAACTACGAGCAGTACTTC. The encoded protein is CASSLGTGYNYEQYF. Combining the CDR3 with reference TRBV7-8 and TRBJ2-7 gives the whole variable domain GAGVSQSPRYKVAKRGQDVALRCDPISGHVSLFWYQQALGQGPEFLTYFQNEAQLDKSGLPSDRFFAERPEGSVSTLKIQRTQQEDSAVYLCASSLGTGYNYEQYFGPGTRLTVT.

The V call is TRBV6-5, the J call TRBJ1-6; D is undetermined. V lost 1 base to trimming and J lost 7 bases, with 8 bases between them. This CDR3 has 14 residues. The germline V gene encodes CDR1 MNHEY and CDR2 SVGAGI. Here the CDR3 reads CASSYLTENSPLHF. DNA of the CDR3: TGTGCCAGCAGTTACTTAACTGAGAATTCACCCCTCCACTTT.

The V gene is TRBV9, the J gene TRBJ2-3, with a tentative D call TRBD2 (5 bases). The germline V gene has CDR1 SGDLS and CDR2 YYNGEE. The V and J ends lost 2 bases and 0 bases respectively, with 13 bases between them. The CDR3 extends over 16 amino acids. CDR3 sequence: CASSVSGRMSTDTQYF. Here the CDR3 DNA reads TGTGCCAGCAGCGTGAGCGGTCGGATGAGCACAGATACGCAGTATTTT.

The rearrangement uses TRBV10-2 and TRBJ1-4; no clear D. CDR3 length equals 14 residues. Deletions cut 6 bases from V and 0 bases from J, with 8 bases between. Germline CDR1 reads WSHSY; CDR2 reads SAAADI. CDR3 DNA: TGCGCCAGCAGCGTTGGATCAACTAATGAAAAACTGTTTTTT. It specifies CASSVGSTNEKLFF.

J is TRBJ1-6 and V is TRBV6-5; 9 bases agree with TRBD1. Germline CDR1 MNHEY, CDR2 SVGAGI. Trimming took 7 bases from V and 9 from J; bases not matched to a gene: 7. CDR3 length: 14 amino acids. CDR3 residues: CASTGQGRSSPLHF. CDR3 bases: TGTGCCAGCACGGGACAGGGCAGGAGTTCACCCCTCCACTTT.

The rearrangement links TRBV19 to TRBJ1-5; 8 bases agree with TRBD1. Per germline, CDR1 LNHDA and CDR2 SQIVND (reference sequence). V lost 6 bases to trimming and J lost 0 bases; unmatched junction nucleotides: 4. This CDR3 is built from 15 residues. The CDR3 loop is CASSRDRYSNQPQHF. CDR3 DNA sequence: TGTGCCAGTAGCCGGGACAGGTATAGCAATCAGCCCCAGCATTTT.

The sample holds one count of this clone. The rearrangement links TRBV19 to TRBJ1-1, with D perhaps matching TRBD1 (6 bases). Germline V gives CDR1 LNHDA, CDR2 SQIVND (reference sequence). Trimming shortened V by 0 bases and J by 1 base, and 15 bases separated the two germline ends. The CDR3 length is 17 residues. CDR3 residues: CASSIDLLQGWNTEAFF. For the CDR3, the DNA is TGTGCCAGTAGTATAGATCTATTGCAGGGGTGGAACACTGAAGCTTTCTTT.

A note on this clone: This sample also contains other DNA sequences that code for the same CDR3. V is TRBV30 and J is TRBJ1-6; TRBD1 is a possible D gene (5 bases). With 3 bases removed from V and 9 bases from J, the gap between germline ends came to 15 bases. This CDR3 spans 14 amino acids. Germline values: CDR1 GTSNPN, CDR2 SVGIG (reference sequence). CDR3 region: CAWSRAPGTSPLHF. As DNA, the CDR3 is TGTGCCTGGAGCCGCGCCCCCGGGACTTCACCCCTCCACTTT.

The chain combines TRBV3-1 (or the pseudogene TRBV3-2) with TRBJ2-4; TRBD2 might be the D (5 bases). Germline V gives CDR1 LGHDT, CDR2 YNNKEL (reference sequence). The CDR3 runs 15 residues. The V end was cut by 0 bases, the J end by 6 bases, with 12 bases between. The CDR3 nucleotides are TGTGCCAGCAGCCAAGAGTGGACCGAGGGAAACATTCAGTACTTC. Encoded protein: CASSQEWTEGNIQYF.